The 16 T cell receptor beta chains presented below share a single source sample, sequenced in a study of CD8+ T cells in alopecia areata. Reverse transcription of extracted RNA yielded cDNA, which provided the sequencing template. Using immunoSEQ multiplex PCR, the repertoire was profiled, and TCRdb retains in-frame clones only, with some absent. The profile covers around 290,000 clones, with 55% to 75% appearing a single time and approximately 2% taken by the ten largest. Regarding treatment: oral pan-JAK inhibitor, 5-10 mg twice daily. The specimen comprised CD4+ T cells sorted from blood, sampled at week 24, from a patient treated with tofacitinib. These receptors all come from a human donor with alopecia areata.

The gene calls are TRBV5-1 and TRBJ2-3, with D possibly TRBD2 on 6 matching bases. Between the trimmed V and J ends, which lost 7 bases and 9 bases, there was a span of 15 bases. CDR3 length equals 12 residues. Germline V CDR1 and CDR2: SGHRS, YFSETQ. The CDR3 region has the DNA TGCGCCAGCGGAGGGGAGGACGACACGCAGTATTTT. This encodes CASGGEDDTQYF. Filled out from reference TRBV5-1 and TRBJ2-3, the complete variable domain reads KAGVTQTPRYLIKTRGQQVTLSCSPISGHRSVSWYQQTPGQGLQFLFEYFSETQRNKGNFPGRFSGRQFSNSRSEMNVSTLELGDSALYLCASGGEDDTQYFGPGTRLTVL.

The CDR3 coding sequence is TGTGCCATCAGCCGCGGGGGGGATACGCAGTATTTT. Amino acid sequence: CAISRGGDTQYF. The rearrangement joins TRBV10-3 to TRBJ2-3; 8 nucleotides align to TRBD2. The CDR3 totals 12 residues. The germline gives CDR1 ENHRY, CDR2 SYGVKD. With V trimmed by 6 bases and J by 6 bases, 2 bases remained unmatched.

With respect to this clone: An end of the junction does not agree with germline; a read error may underlie this. This sequence joins TRBV7-7 and TRBJ2-5, with TRBD1 as a possible D gene (5 bases). This CDR3 region has 13 residues. CDR1 is SSHAT, CDR2 FNYEAQ, per germline (reference sequence). Here the CDR3 reads CASSFGSQGTQYF. CDR3 nucleotides: TGTGCTAGCAGCTTCGGCAGTCAGGGGACCCAGTACTTC.

The chain uses TRBV5-4 and TRBJ1-1, with 9 positions matching TRBD1. With 4 bases clipped from V and 3 bases from J, the junction kept 7 bases outside the gene matches. Germline assignment: CDR1 SGHNT and CDR2 YYREEE (reference sequence). This CDR3 is 15 amino acids long. CDR3 DNA: TGTGCCAGCAGCCGATTGGACAGGGGAGACACTGAAGCTTTCTTT. This gives the protein CASSRLDRGDTEAFF.

The V gene is TRBV11-2, the J gene TRBJ2-1; D possibly uses TRBD1 or TRBD2 (5 bases each). CDR1 is SGHAT and CDR2 is FQNNGV in the germline V gene. This CDR3 comprises 14 residues. V lost 7 bases, J lost 1 base, and 11 bases lay in between. The CDR3 sequence is CASTPGTSYNEQFF. CDR3 nucleotides: TGTGCCAGCACCCCGGGGACGTCCTACAATGAGCAGTTCTTC.

The chain combines TRBV29-1 with TRBJ2-3; D unclear. The V and J ends lost 5 bases and 6 bases respectively, with 12 bases between them. CDR1 is SQVTM and CDR2 is ANQGSEA in the germline V gene. CDR3 size: 12 residues. CDR3 DNA sequence: TGCAGCGTTAAGGACCAAGGGGATACGCAGTATTTT. It codes for CSVKDQGDTQYF.

This chain connects TRBV5-8 to TRBJ2-7; 7 nucleotides agree with TRBD2. The CDR3 runs 13 residues. The germline CDR1 and CDR2 sequences are SGHTS and YDEGEE. J lost 4 bases, V lost 0 bases, and 1 base had no gene match. This CDR3 reads CASSLGAGYEQYF. In DNA form, the CDR3 reads TGTGCCAGCAGCTTGGGAGCGGGGTACGAGCAGTACTTC.

This clone came up many times. The rearrangement uses TRBV18 and TRBJ2-5; D not resolved. Trimming removed 6 bases from V and 4 bases from J, with 15 bases in between. Germline CDR1 and CDR2: KGHSH and LQKENI. This CDR3 contains 14 residues. This chain's CDR3 is CASSRNGVGETQYF. As DNA, the CDR3 is TGTGCCAGCTCCCGCAATGGGGTAGGAGAGACCCAGTACTTC.

Concerning this clone itself: Other nucleotide sequences from this sample produce the same CDR3. This chain connects TRBV20-1 to TRBJ1-2, with D tentatively TRBD1 (6 bases). The CDR3 runs 11 residues. Germline V lookup: CDR1 DFQATT, CDR2 SNEGSKA (reference sequence). Deletions cut 3 bases from V and 5 bases from J, with 7 bases between. CDR3 DNA: TGCAGTGCTAGGCAGGGGTATGGCTACACCTTC. Amino acid sequence: CSARQGYGYTF.

The chain recombines TRBV4-1 with TRBJ1-2; D is ambiguous. The CDR3 sequence is 15 residues long. The V gene's germline CDR1 is MGHRA and CDR2 YSYEKL. The CDR3 nucleotides read TGCGCTACCCGAACCCCCTTGGGCGAGGAGGAAGGCTACACCTTC. Protein sequence: CATRTPLGEEEGYTF.

The chain links TRBV15 to TRBJ2-7; D call uncertain. CDR3 length equals 13 residues. In germline, CDR1 is LNHNV, CDR2 YYDKDF (reference sequence). V was pared by 5 bases and J by 2 bases, with 10 bases between. CDR3 region: CATSPSRPYEQYF. The CDR3 nucleotides are TGTGCCACCAGCCCCTCCCGACCCTACGAGCAGTACTTC.

The chain links TRBV4-1 to TRBJ2-7; the D gene is possibly TRBD1 (6 bases). Trimming shortened V by 3 bases and J by 3 bases, and 15 bases separated the two germline ends. The CDR3 runs to 15 residues. Per the germline V gene, CDR1 is MGHRA and CDR2 is YSYEKL. For the CDR3, the DNA is TGCGCCAGCAGCCACCCGGGCCGGGACAACTACGAGCAGTACTTC. Protein product: CASSHPGRDNYEQYF.

This clone was detected only a few times. J is TRBJ2-4 and V is TRBV5-5; TRBD1 agrees at 9 bases. With 1 base clipped from V and 7 bases from J, the junction kept 6 bases outside the gene matches. Per germline, CDR1 SGHKS and CDR2 YYEKEE (reference sequence). CDR3 length: 15 residues. The CDR3 reads CASSLTGGVMNIQYF. The CDR3, as DNA: TGTGCCAGCAGCTTGACAGGGGGCGTCATGAACATTCAGTACTTC.

CDR3 amino acids: CASSQDEETGNTEAFF. Written as DNA, the CDR3 is TGTGCCAGCAGCCAAGATGAAGAGACAGGGAACACTGAAGCTTTCTTT. The chain joins TRBV4-2 to TRBJ1-1; D is perhaps TRBD1 (6 bases). Trimming took off 0 bases at V and 1 base at J, with 12 bases between the two ends. Germline CDR1 reads LGHNA; CDR2 reads YNFKEQ. CDR3 length equals 16 residues.

The gene calls are TRBV10-3 and TRBJ1-2, with D maybe TRBD1 (6 bases). V was trimmed by 6 bases and J by 3 bases, leaving 11 bases between them. Germline V lookup: CDR1 ENHRY, CDR2 SYGVKD. This CDR3 is built from 13 residues. The CDR3 bases are TGTGCCATCAGCGGGACATTGGACTATGGCTACACCTTC. Translated, it gives CAISGTLDYGYTF.

The gene calls are TRBV2 and TRBJ2-6, with D uncertain. V lost 2 bases and J lost 2, with 16 bases in between. The CDR3 is made up of 18 amino acids. From germline, CDR1 is SNHLY and CDR2 FYNNEI. The CDR3 loop is CASSEQLGPNTGANVLTF. The CDR3 nucleotides are TGTGCCAGCAGTGAACAATTAGGGCCTAATACTGGGGCCAACGTCCTGACTTTC.